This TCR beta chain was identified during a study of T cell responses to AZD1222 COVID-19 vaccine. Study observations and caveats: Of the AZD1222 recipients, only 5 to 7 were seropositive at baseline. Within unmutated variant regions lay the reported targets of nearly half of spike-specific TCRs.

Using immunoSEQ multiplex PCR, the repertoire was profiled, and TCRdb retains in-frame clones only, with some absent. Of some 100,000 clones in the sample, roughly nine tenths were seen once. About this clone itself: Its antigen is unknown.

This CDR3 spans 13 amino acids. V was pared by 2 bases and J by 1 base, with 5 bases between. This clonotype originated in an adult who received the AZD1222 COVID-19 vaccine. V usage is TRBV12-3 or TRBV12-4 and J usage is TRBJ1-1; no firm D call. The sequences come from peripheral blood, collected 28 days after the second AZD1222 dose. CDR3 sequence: CASSLQENTEAFF. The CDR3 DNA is TGTGCCAGCAGTTTACAGGAGAACACTGAAGCTTTCTTT.